Listed here is a single T cell receptor (beta chain). Antigen: not known. This entry belongs to a study of beta chain features in type 1 diabetes. General study results and limits: Compared with healthy donors, patients appeared to share more similar naive, central memory and regulatory TCRB repertoires.

The study reverse transcribed the entire isolated RNA, so it sequenced expressed TCRB transcripts. Measured with immunoSEQ multiplex PCR; TCRdb has only the in-frame clones, and not every one. The sample contains around 500,000 clones, around 28% of which appear only once. The CDR3 totals 12 residues. From germline, CDR1 is GTSNPN and CDR2 SVGIG (reference sequence). Trimming cost V 2 bases and J 10 bases, with 14 bases left between them. The sequenced material came from naive CD4+ T cells from blood. This sequence originates from a man between 18 and 29 years old in good health. J is TRBJ1-2 and V is TRBV30; a weak D match, TRBD1 (5 bases). CDR3 bases: TGTGCCTGGAGTCCCCTGCCAGGGTCCTACACCTTC. Residues: CAWSPLPGSYTF.